A selection of T cell receptor beta chains follows, all from one sample in a study of cytomegalovirus exposure and HLA in healthy donors. Produced via immunoSEQ multiplex PCR; TCRdb's table is partial and in-frame only. The sample contains approximately 110,000 clones, 50% to 70% of which appear only once. Material: PBMCs. The receptors shown here come from a man aged 30 to 39 in good health and CMV-seropositive. CDR3s include the opening cysteine and the closing phenylalanine or tryptophan. Fields, in order: V gene, J gene, D gene, clone size, CDR3 DNA, CDR3 protein. A D gene is named only where the DNA matches it firmly. Some rows mark clone size as missing; the rest say once, few, many or name a class of expanded clone.

TRBV11-2	TRBJ2-7	NA	NA	TGTGCCAGCAGCATTGTTGGGGGGATATACGAGCAGTACTTC	CASSIVGGIYEQYF
TRBV7-6	TRBJ1-1	NA	NA	TGTGCCAGCAGTCTCGAAACCGGGTACACTGAAGCTTTCTTT	CASSLETGYTEAFF
TRBV6-5	TRBJ1-1	NA	few	TGTGCCAGCAGTCCACTTTCAGGGTGGGTGACTGAAGCTTTCTTT	CASSPLSGWVTEAFF
TRBV7-8	TRBJ1-3	TRBD1	NA	TGTGCCAGCAGCTCCTTACAGGGGAAGTCTGGAAACACCATATATTTT	CASSSLQGKSGNTIYF
TRBV19	TRBJ1-2	TRBD1	NA	TGTGCCAGTAGTTTCCAGGGGGACTATGGCTACACCTTC	CASSFQGDYGYTF
TRBV7-8	TRBJ2-2	NA	NA	TGTGCCAGCAGCTTCCAGGGGCAGATCACCGGGGAGCTGTTTTTT	CASSFQGQITGELFF
TRBV11-2	TRBJ2-7	NA	once	TGTGCCAGCAGAGACGAAGGGACAAACTCCTACGAGCAGTACTTC	CASRDEGTNSYEQYF
TRBV5-1	TRBJ2-2	TRBD2	NA	TGCGCCAGCAGCTCGGGACTAGCGCAGACCGGGGAGCTGTTTTTT	CASSSGLAQTGELFF
TRBV13	TRBJ2-2	NA	NA	TGTGCCAGCAGCCCCGCGGCAAGCGGGGAGCTGTTTTTT	CASSPAASGELFF
TRBV27	TRBJ2-7	TRBD1	NA	TGTGCCAGCAGTTTACGGGCAGGGGGCTTCTACGAGCAGTACTTC	CASSLRAGGFYEQYF
TRBV7-9	TRBJ2-2	NA	NA	TGTGCCAGCAGCTCCTTTGACACCGGGGAGCTGTTTTTT	CASSSFDTGELFF
TRBV18	TRBJ2-3	TRBD2	once	TGTGCCAGCGAGGGACTAGCGGGGGCTACGCAGTATTTT	CASEGLAGATQYF
TRBV2	TRBJ1-2	NA	NA	TGTGCCAGCACCCGGTTAACTGGTAACTATGGCTACACCTTC	CASTRLTGNYGYTF
TRBV6-1	TRBJ1-1	NA	NA	TGTGCCAGCCGTAATCGGGGGGCGACTGAAGCTTTCTTT	CASRNRGATEAFF
TRBV14	TRBJ2-3	TRBD2	NA	TGTGCCAGCAGCCAAGTGATAGCGGGGGGACCCACGCAGTATTTT	CASSQVIAGGPTQYF
TRBV27	TRBJ1-1	TRBD1	NA	TGTGCCAGCAGTTTACGTGGGACAGGGTTCACTGAAGCTTTCTTT	CASSLRGTGFTEAFF
TRBV27	TRBJ2-7	TRBD1	NA	TGTGCCAGCAGTGCCAAGCCGGGACAGGGTTCCTACGAGCAGTACTTC	CASSAKPGQGSYEQYF
TRBV7-9	TRBJ2-6	NA	NA	TGTGCCAGCAGCTCTCGACAGGTCGCCCTGGTAAACGTCCTGACTTTC	CASSSRQVALVNVLTF
TRBV2	TRBJ2-7	NA	NA	TGTGCCAGCAGTACCGATCCGACTCCACGCGAGCAGTACTTC	CASSTDPTPREQYF
TRBV6-4	TRBJ2-3	TRBD1	NA	TGTGCCAGCAGACACCGACAGGGGCACACAGATACGCAGTATTTT	CASRHRQGHTDTQYF
TRBV4-2	TRBJ2-3	NA	once	TGTGCCAGCAGCCAAGGGCTAGCCAGCACAGATACGCAGTATTTT	CASSQGLASTDTQYF
TRBV4-1	TRBJ1-2	NA	NA	TGCGCCAGCAGCCAAGTGGGAGTAGGGGGAAACTATGGCTACACCTTC	CASSQVGVGGNYGYTF
TRBV5-1	TRBJ2-1	TRBD2	NA	TGCGCCAGCAGCTCGGGACTAGGTCTCTACAATGAGCAGTTCTTC	CASSSGLGLYNEQFF
TRBV5-1	TRBJ2-7	NA	NA	TGCGCCAGCAGCTGGACCGGGAAGGAGGACTACGAGCAGTACTTC	CASSWTGKEDYEQYF
TRBV19	TRBJ2-3	TRBD2	NA	TGTGCCAGTAGTATTACTAGCGGGGGCACAGATACGCAGTATTTT	CASSITSGGTDTQYF
TRBV11-3	TRBJ1-1	NA	few	TGTGCCAGCAGCTTAGCAGGGGACACTGAAGCTTTCTTT	CASSLAGDTEAFF
TRBV10-3	TRBJ1-1	NA	once	TGTGCCATCTCAAAACAACTGGTCTTCGGGGAGGAGACTGAAGCTTTCTTT	CAISKQLVFGEETEAFF
TRBV9	TRBJ2-1	NA	NA	TGTGCCAGCAGCGTTGGTGGGACTTACTCCTACAATGAGCAGTTCTTC	CASSVGGTYSYNEQFF
TRBV7-2	TRBJ2-7	NA	NA	TGTGCCAGCAGCTTAGGCCTAGCCAACTACGAGCAGTACTTC	CASSLGLANYEQYF
TRBV4-2	TRBJ2-1	TRBD2	NA	TGTGCCAGCAGCCAAGATATGCGGGGGAGCTACAATGAGCAGTTCTTC	CASSQDMRGSYNEQFF
TRBV4-1	TRBJ1-2	NA	NA	TGCGCCAGCAGCCAAGCCCAGGGCGGGGTCTACACCTTC	CASSQAQGGVYTF
TRBV6-1	TRBJ2-2	TRBD1	NA	TGTGCCAGCAGGACAGGGGGCGACACCGGGGAGCTGTTTTTT	CASRTGGDTGELFF
TRBV27	TRBJ1-1	NA	NA	TGTGCCAGCAGTTTCTCAAGGGGAGGGAACACTGAAGCTTTCTTT	CASSFSRGGNTEAFF
TRBV5-4	TRBJ2-3	NA	NA	TGTGCCAGCAGGGGGCCTGGAGGGGTTTATACGCAGTATTTT	CASRGPGGVYTQYF
TRBV2	TRBJ1-6	TRBD1	few	TGTGCCAGCAGTGATGAGGGGGCTTCACCCCTCCACTTT	CASSDEGASPLHF
TRBV5-1	TRBJ1-1	NA	NA	TGCGCCAGCAGCGAGGGTTTTGGGACTGAAGCTTTCTTT	CASSEGFGTEAFF
TRBV15	TRBJ2-3	TRBD2	once	TGTGCCACCAGCAGAGATCAACTAGCGGTAGGGGATACGCAGTATTTT	CATSRDQLAVGDTQYF
TRBV15	TRBJ1-1	NA	NA	TGTGCCACCAGCAGAGATAAGTGGGGCAGGGTGAACACTGAAGCTTTCTTT	CATSRDKWGRVNTEAFF
TRBV20-1	TRBJ2-7	NA	NA	TGCAGTGTTAGGACGGGGAAGGAGCAGTACTTC	CSVRTGKEQYF
TRBV30	TRBJ1-4	NA	NA	TGTGCCTGGAGCCCAGTGGGTGGACTTAATGAAAAACTGTTTTTT	CAWSPVGGLNEKLFF
TRBV5-1	TRBJ1-6	NA	NA	TGCGCCAGCAGCTTTGGCAGCTCCTATAATTCACCCCTCCACTTT	CASSFGSSYNSPLHF
TRBV5-1	TRBJ1-4	NA	NA	TGCGCCAGCAGCTCCCACCTAAATGAAAAACTGTTTTTT	CASSSHLNEKLFF
TRBV20-1	TRBJ1-6	NA	NA	TGCAGTGCGGAGAATTCACCCCTCCACTTT	CSAENSPLHF
TRBV6-6	TRBJ2-1	NA	NA	TGTGCCAGCAGTTACTTCGGGGGGCAAAACAATGAGCAGTTCTTC	CASSYFGGQNNEQFF
TRBV10-3	TRBJ2-7	TRBD1	few	TGTGCCATCAGACTCGACAGGGACCACGAGCAGTACTTC	CAIRLDRDHEQYF
TRBV29-1	TRBJ1-3	NA	few	TGCAGCGTTGCAGTCAGCGGGGACACCATATATTTT	CSVAVSGDTIYF
TRBV9	TRBJ2-7	NA	few	TGTGCCAGCAGCGACTTTGAGGGTCGGGAGCAGTACTTC	CASSDFEGREQYF
TRBV5-6	TRBJ2-5	TRBD2	few	TGTGCCAGCAGCGCGCGCGGGGGGGCGCAGACCCAGTACTTC	CASSARGGAQTQYF
TRBV6-1	TRBJ1-5	NA	NA	TGTGCCAGCAGTGATGGAGGGATCAGCAATCAGCCCCAGCATTTT	CASSDGGISNQPQHF
TRBV2	TRBJ1-1	NA	NA	TGTGCCAGCAGTGAATTCAGTGCGAACACTGAAGCTTTCTTT	CASSEFSANTEAFF
TRBV5-6	TRBJ2-5	NA	few	TGTGCCAGCAGCTTAGACGGGGGGCAAGGGACCCAGTACTTC	CASSLDGGQGTQYF
TRBV30	TRBJ2-3	TRBD1	few	TGTGCCTGGGGGACACAGGGGCCTGGAGATACGCAGTATTTT	CAWGTQGPGDTQYF
TRBV7-8	TRBJ2-5	TRBD1	NA	TGTGCCAGCAGCCCCCGAGTGGACAGGGGGGTAGGGGAGACCCAGTACTTC	CASSPRVDRGVGETQYF
TRBV6-1	TRBJ1-1	TRBD1	once	TGTGCCAGCCGACAGGGGTTAGGAGCTGAAGCTTTCTTT	CASRQGLGAEAFF